This T cell receptor (beta chain) was recovered during a study of cytomegalovirus exposure and HLA in healthy donors. Study-wide findings and caveats: HLA alleles showed associations with some 17,000 TCR beta sequences in a later analysis, at a 0.05 false discovery rate. It was 150 or so TCR beta chains that were listed as cytomegalovirus-associated. It was reported in a later analysis that an Asian-associated ancestry cluster showed fewer N-insertions than the roughly 710-donor mean. Sequencing likely generated an artifact that appeared as a cluster of highly shared sequence variants.

CDR1 is SGHDT and CDR2 is YYEEEE in the germline V gene. This CDR3 has 18 residues. V gave up 3 bases and J gave up 5 bases; unmatched junction bases: 16. Of note for this clone: Antigen unknown.

PCR involved 60 Vbeta and 13 Jbeta primers. Only in-frame clones appear in the TCRdb table, and some are missing; sequencing was by immunoSEQ multiplex PCR. The sample lists about 98,000 clones; about 80% were seen once. This TCR was sampled from a man younger than 35 in good health and CMV-seropositive. V and J are TRBV5-6 and TRBJ2-2; 7 bases agree with TRBD1. Sequenced input: PBMCs. The CDR3 nucleotides are TGTGCCAGCAGCTCCGGTATTAGACAGGGTCGGACGACCGGGGAGCTGTTTTTT. Amino acid sequence: CASSSGIRQGRTTGELFF.